The next 16 T cell receptor beta chains were all read from a single sample in a study of graft-versus-host responses after intestinal transplantation. Sequencing was performed with immunoSEQ multiplex PCR; in TCRdb, only in-frame clones are kept and a portion is missing. The sample holds about 82,000 clones, roughly 91% seen once. The antigens of these receptors remain unknown. The specimen was unstimulated CD4+ T cells sorted from spleen or lymph node cells, collected before intestinal transplant. These receptors were obtained from a human donor who received an intestinal transplant.

This clone has a single count. The V call is TRBV19, the J call TRBJ2-5, with D tentatively TRBD1 (5 bases). V was pared by 4 bases and J by 6 bases, with 15 bases between. The CDR3 loop spans 14 amino acids. Germline values: CDR1 LNHDA, CDR2 SQIVND (reference sequence). Here the CDR3 reads CASSTPRLGQTQYF. CDR3 nucleotide sequence: TGTGCCAGTAGTACCCCACGACTGGGGCAGACCCAGTACTTC. The variable domain in full, with the rest retrieved from reference TRBV19 and TRBJ2-5, is DGGITQSPKYLFRKEGQNVTLSCEQNLNHDAMYWYRQDPGQGLRLIYYSQIVNDFQKGDIAEGYSVSREKKESFPLTVTSAQKNPTAFYLCASSTPRLGQTQYFGPGTRLLVL.

The chain carries TRBV11-2 and TRBJ1-2; D remains ambiguous. Trimming pared 8 bases from V and 3 bases from J, leaving 10 bases between. This CDR3 region has 12 residues. CDR1 and CDR2 (germline): SGHAT, FQNNGV. This CDR3 is CASGKRDYGYTF. Written as DNA, the CDR3 is TGTGCCAGCGGGAAGAGGGACTATGGCTACACCTTC.

This clone was found once. The genes are TRBV5-1 and TRBJ2-3, with 7 bases aligning to TRBD1. The trim removed 4 bases at V and 1 base at J, leaving 6 bases unmatched. This CDR3 spans 15 amino acids. From germline, CDR1 is SGHRS and CDR2 YFSETQ. The CDR3 here is CASSPDRARTDTQYF. CDR3 nucleotides: TGCGCCAGCAGCCCCGACAGGGCGCGCACAGATACGCAGTATTTT.

This chain connects TRBV7-9 to TRBJ2-7, with 8 positions matching TRBD1. Trimming cost V 1 base and J 4 bases; bases outside gene matches: 6. Germline CDR1 is SEHNR and CDR2 is FQNEAQ (reference sequence). There are 15 residues in the CDR3. The CDR3 DNA sequence: TGTGCCAGCAGCTTAGTACGTCAGGGGGCTTACGAGCAGTACTTC. As protein: CASSLVRQGAYEQYF.

V gene TRBV13 combines with J gene TRBJ1-3, with 9 positions matching TRBD1. Germline-derived CDR1 and CDR2 are PRHDT and FYEKMQ (reference sequence). The CDR3 has 14 amino acids. The trim removed 4 bases at V and 5 bases at J, leaving 3 bases unmatched. CDR3 DNA: TGTGCCAGCAGCTGGGGACAGGGAAGAAACACCATATATTTT. As protein: CASSWGQGRNTIYF. Together with reference TRBV13 and TRBJ1-3, the CDR3 gives the full variable domain: AAGVIQSPRHLIKEKRETATLKCYPIPRHDTVYWYQQGPGQDPQFLISFYEKMQSDKGSIPDRFSAQQFSDYHSELNMSSLELGDSALYFCASSWGQGRNTIYFGEGSWLTVV.

The chain has TRBV21-1 and TRBJ1-5; the DNA was not compared with TRBD1, the D call given in the table. TRBV21-1 is described as a pseudogene. The CDR3 length is 16 residues. CDR3 nucleotide sequence: TGTGCCAGCAGCAAAGATGGGACATATAGCAATCAGCCCCAGCATTTT. This translates into CASSKDGTYSNQPQHF.

The chain uses TRBV5-1 and TRBJ2-3; 11 positions match TRBD2. The CDR3 is made up of 15 amino acids. J gave up 0 bases and V 5 bases, and 2 bases lay outside the gene matches. Germline loops: CDR1 SGHRS, CDR2 YFSETQ. CDR3: CASSTSGGSTDTQYF. CDR3 DNA sequence: TGCGCCAGCAGTACTAGCGGGGGTAGCACAGATACGCAGTATTTT.

To note about this clone: Other DNA sequences in the same sample also yield this CDR3. The V and J genes are TRBV29-1 and TRBJ1-1; possible D gene TRBD1, 5 bases. V dropped 3 bases and J dropped 4 bases, with 21 bases sitting between them. Germline V gives CDR1 SQVTM, CDR2 ANQGSEA. This CDR3 is built from 16 residues. The CDR3: CSVETRAGRAGTEAFF. CDR3 bases: TGCAGCGTTGAGACAAGAGCGGGCAGGGCGGGCACTGAAGCTTTCTTT.

This sequence joins TRBV30 and TRBJ2-7; 9 bases align to TRBD1. Germline V gives CDR1 GTSNPN, CDR2 SVGIG (reference sequence). The V and J ends lost 2 bases and 3 bases, in that order; junction bases with no gene match: 5. The CDR3 extends over 14 amino acids. CDR3 residues: CAWSRDRVIYEQYF. CDR3 nucleotide sequence: TGTGCCTGGAGTAGGGACAGGGTAATCTACGAGCAGTACTTC.

V and J are TRBV7-2 and TRBJ1-1; 7 bases fit TRBD1. Germline CDR1 SGHTA, CDR2 FQGNSA. Losses at the gene ends were 4 bases for V and 1 base for J; bases not matched to a gene: 3. The CDR3 has 14 amino acids. The DNA of the CDR3 is TGTGCCAGCAGCTCCCGGACAGGGAACACTGAAGCTTTCTTT. It encodes CASSSRTGNTEAFF.

The chain links TRBV27 to TRBJ1-1; 8 positions match TRBD1. This CDR3 contains 16 residues. J lost 4 bases, V lost 5 bases, and 12 bases had no gene match. Germline V gene sequence: CDR1 MNHEY, CDR2 SMNVEV (reference sequence). The CDR3: CASSPNRGTGGTEAFF. The CDR3 region has the DNA TGTGCCAGCAGTCCAAACCGGGGGACAGGCGGCACTGAAGCTTTCTTT.

The genes are TRBV6-6 and TRBJ2-1; 8 nucleotides agree with TRBD1. Germline CDR1 is MNHNY and CDR2 is SVGAGI (reference sequence). The CDR3 runs 15 residues. J lost 6 bases, V lost 4 bases, and 8 bases had no gene match. The CDR3 reads CASSLDRAWVNEQFF. The CDR3 bases are TGTGCCAGCAGTTTGGACAGGGCATGGGTCAATGAGCAGTTCTTC.

This chain connects TRBV19 to TRBJ2-2; TRBD1 agrees at 7 bases. CDR1 is LNHDA, CDR2 SQIVND, per germline (reference sequence). The CDR3 has 13 amino acids. V dropped 7 bases and J dropped 6; count of bases not matched to a gene: 5. The CDR3 loop reads CASTGQSAGELFF. CDR3 sequence (DNA): TGTGCCAGTACGGGACAGTCGGCCGGGGAGCTGTTTTTT.

The chain uses TRBV5-1 and TRBJ2-5, with 9 bases identical to TRBD2. V was clipped by 0 bases and J by 4 bases; unmatched bases: 7. Germline V gives CDR1 SGHRS, CDR2 YFSETQ. The CDR3 has 16 amino acids. This CDR3 is CASSLAGGGAGETQYF. The CDR3 DNA reads TGCGCCAGCAGCTTGGCCGGCGGGGGGGCCGGAGAGACCCAGTACTTC.

The chain couples TRBV7-8 to TRBJ2-7, with 10 bases aligning to TRBD2. Germline V CDR1 and CDR2: SGHVS, FQNEAQ. CDR3 size: 18 residues. Trimming removed 1 base from V and 0 bases from J; junction bases left unmatched: 9. As DNA, the CDR3 is TGTGCCAGCAGCTTAGAGGGACTAGCGAGGTCCTTCTCCTACGAGCAGTACTTC. It yields the protein CASSLEGLARSFSYEQYF.

This clone was seen only a few times. The chain carries TRBV27 and TRBJ1-3, with TRBD1 as a possible D gene (5 bases). The CDR3 contains 14 residues. CDR1 is MNHEY, CDR2 SMNVEV, per germline (reference sequence). The V gene lost 8 bases and the J gene lost 0 bases, with 11 bases spanning the gap. The CDR3 DNA reads as TGTGCCAGCCGCGGGACGGGCTCTGGAAACACCATATATTTT. It specifies CASRGTGSGNTIYF.